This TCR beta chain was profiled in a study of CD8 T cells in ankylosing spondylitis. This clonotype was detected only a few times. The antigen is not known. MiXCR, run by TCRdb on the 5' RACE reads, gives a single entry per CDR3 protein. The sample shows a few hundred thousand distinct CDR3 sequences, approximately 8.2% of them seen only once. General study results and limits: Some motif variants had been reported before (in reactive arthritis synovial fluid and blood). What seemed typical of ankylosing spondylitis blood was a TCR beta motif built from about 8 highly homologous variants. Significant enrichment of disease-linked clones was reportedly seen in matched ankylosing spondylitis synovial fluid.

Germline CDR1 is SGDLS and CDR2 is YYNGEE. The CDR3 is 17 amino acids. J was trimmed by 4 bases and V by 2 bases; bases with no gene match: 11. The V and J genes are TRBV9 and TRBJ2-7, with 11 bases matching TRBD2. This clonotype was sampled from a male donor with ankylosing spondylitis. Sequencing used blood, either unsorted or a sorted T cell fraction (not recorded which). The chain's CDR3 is CASSVGPLAGGDYEQYF. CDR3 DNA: TGTGCCAGCAGCGTGGGACCTCTAGCGGGAGGCGATTACGAGCAGTACTTC.